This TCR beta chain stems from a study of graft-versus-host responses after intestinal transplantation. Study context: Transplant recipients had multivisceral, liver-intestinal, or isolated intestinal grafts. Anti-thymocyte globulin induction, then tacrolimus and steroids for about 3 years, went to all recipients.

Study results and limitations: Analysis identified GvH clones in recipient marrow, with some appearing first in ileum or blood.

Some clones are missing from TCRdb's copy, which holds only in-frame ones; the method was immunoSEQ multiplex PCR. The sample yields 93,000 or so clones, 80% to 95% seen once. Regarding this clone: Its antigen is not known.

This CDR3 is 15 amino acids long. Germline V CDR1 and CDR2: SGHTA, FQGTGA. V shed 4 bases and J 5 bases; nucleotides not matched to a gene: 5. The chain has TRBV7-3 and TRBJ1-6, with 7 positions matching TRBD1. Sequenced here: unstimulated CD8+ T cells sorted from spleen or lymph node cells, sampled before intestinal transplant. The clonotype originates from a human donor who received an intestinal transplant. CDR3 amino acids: CASSSDREDNSPLHF. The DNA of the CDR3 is TGTGCCAGCAGCTCCGACAGGGAGGATAATTCACCCCTCCACTTT.